Listed below are T cell receptor beta chains from one sample, sequenced in a study of shared clonotypes between healthy human individuals. Clones were sequenced by immunoSEQ multiplex PCR, and TCRdb holds only the in-frame ones, with some missing. The sample shows about 2 million clones, 85% to 95% of them seen only once. Sequencing was performed on naive CD4+ T cells sorted from blood. These receptors were obtained from a man aged 18-30 years in good health. The CDR3 runs from the conserved cysteine through the conserved F or W. Fields, in order: D gene, J gene, clone size, V gene, CDR3 protein, CDR3 DNA. The D gene is left open where the match is weak. Only part of the rows carry a size: once, few, many, or a class if the clone is expanded.

TRBD2 | TRBJ2-7 | NA | TRBV7-9 | CASSFSGLAEYEQYF | TGTGCCAGCAGCTTTTCGGGACTAGCGGAATACGAGCAGTACTTC
TRBD2 | TRBJ2-1 | NA | TRBV18 | CASSPGTSGRNEQFF | TGTGCCAGCTCACCCGGGACTAGCGGGAGGAATGAGCAGTTCTTC
TRBD2 | TRBJ2-7 | NA | TRBV7-2 | CASSLGGLAGYEQYF | TGTGCCAGCAGCTTAGGGGGACTAGCGGGGTACGAGCAGTACTTC
NA | TRBJ2-7 | NA | TRBV4-3 | CASSQERGAGLYEQYF | TGCGCCAGCAGCCAAGAAAGGGGGGCGGGGTTGTACGAGCAGTACTTC
NA | TRBJ1-2 | once | TRBV6-1 | CASSQGLNYGYTF | TGTGCCAGCAGCCAGGGCCTAAACTATGGCTACACCTTC
NA | TRBJ1-3 | NA | TRBV7-2 | CASSLAEGSLGPIYF | TGTGCCAGCAGCTTAGCGGAGGGCAGTCTCGGCCCCATATATTTT
TRBD2 | TRBJ2-2 | NA | TRBV5-1 | CASSWGTRTGELFF | TGCGCCAGCAGCTGGGGGACTAGAACCGGGGAGCTGTTTTTT
TRBD1 | TRBJ2-1 | NA | TRBV2 | CASSGQGTGWGHQSSYNEQFF | TGTGCCAGCTCGGGACAGGGAACAGGATGGGGCCACCAGAGCTCCTACAATGAGCAGTTCTTC
NA | TRBJ1-1 | once | TRBV27 | CASTATMNTEAFF | TGTGCCAGCACGGCAACCATGAACACTGAAGCTTTCTTT
TRBD1 | TRBJ2-4 | few | TRBV5-4 | CASSLRDRADIQYF | TGTGCCAGCAGCTTACGGGACAGGGCTGACATTCAGTACTTC
NA | TRBJ1-4 | NA | TRBV9 | CASSPRQSYEKLFF | TGTGCCAGCAGCCCTCGACAGTCATATGAAAAACTGTTTTTT
TRBD1 | TRBJ1-1 | NA | TRBV5-1 | CASSLGGTGQTEAFF | TGCGCCAGCAGCTTGGGTGGGACAGGGCAGACTGAAGCTTTCTTT
TRBD1 | TRBJ2-7 | NA | TRBV6-5 | CASRGDRSSYEQYF | TGTGCCAGCAGGGGGGACAGAAGCTCCTACGAGCAGTACTTC
NA | TRBJ1-1 | NA | TRBV14 | CASSQRNSAAFF | TGTGCCAGCAGCCAAAGAAACTCGGCAGCTTTCTTT
NA | TRBJ2-7 | NA | TRBV6-5 | CASSYQRRPYEQYF | TGTGCCAGCAGTTACCAGCGGCGGCCCTACGAGCAGTACTTC
NA | TRBJ1-6 | NA | TRBV7-9 | CASSPSSGSNSPLHF | TGTGCCAGCAGCCCCTCGTCGGGGTCAAATTCACCCCTCCACTTT
TRBD1 | TRBJ1-1 | NA | TRBV27 | CASSRQGYTEAFF | TGTGCCAGCAGTCGACAGGGCTACACTGAAGCTTTCTTT
TRBD2 | TRBJ2-7 | NA | TRBV2 | CASSARLLAGGIYEQYF | TGTGCCAGCAGTGCCAGGTTACTAGCGGGGGGGATATACGAGCAGTACTTC
NA | TRBJ1-5 | NA | TRBV5-1 | CASSLEGPYDQPQHF | TGCGCCAGCAGCTTAGAGGGTCCGTACGATCAGCCCCAGCATTTT
NA | TRBJ1-1 | NA | TRBV27 | CASSLTGYTEAFF | TGTGCCAGCAGTTTAACGGGGTACACTGAAGCTTTCTTT
NA | TRBJ2-1 | NA | TRBV10-1 | CASSEVGEGTYNEQFF | TGCGCCAGCAGTGAAGTAGGTGAGGGGACCTACAATGAGCAGTTCTTC
TRBD1 | TRBJ2-7 | NA | TRBV25-1 | CASSSGTGVAYEQYF | TGTGCCAGCAGTTCCGGGACAGGGGTGGCCTACGAGCAGTACTTC
NA | TRBJ2-3 | few | TRBV5-1 | CASSISTDTQYF | TGCGCCAGCAGCATTAGCACAGATACGCAGTATTTT
NA | TRBJ2-1 | NA | TRBV21-1 | CARMDGREQFF | TGTGCCAGGATGGACGGACGTGAGCAGTTCTTC
NA | TRBJ2-1 | NA | TRBV30 | CAWSVSRTFRGASYNEQFF | TGTGCCTGGAGTGTAAGTCGAACGTTCCGGGGGGCTTCCTACAATGAGCAGTTCTTC
NA | TRBJ2-1 | NA | TRBV2 | CASSGDGEQFF | TGTGCCAGCAGTGGAGACGGCGAGCAGTTCTTC
TRBD1 | TRBJ2-1 | once | TRBV27 | CASSPPTGGAEQFF | TGTGCCAGCAGTCCGCCGACAGGGGGGGCTGAGCAGTTCTTC
NA | TRBJ1-3 | NA | TRBV25-1 | CASSSTASSGNTIYF | TGTGCCAGCAGTTCAACTGCTAGCTCTGGAAACACCATATATTTT
NA | TRBJ2-7 | NA | TRBV5-1 | CASSRDNSYEQYF | TGCGCCAGCAGCCGGGACAACTCCTACGAGCAGTACTTC
NA | TRBJ2-6 | NA | TRBV4-1 | CASSQGEEKANVLTF | TGCGCCAGCAGCCAAGGAGAGGAAAAGGCCAACGTCCTGACTTTC
NA | TRBJ2-1 | NA | TRBV7-9 | CASSLGLYNEQFF | TGTGCCAGCAGCTTGGGACTCTACAATGAGCAGTTCTTC
NA | TRBJ2-2 | NA | TRBV6-5 | CASSYLGFTTGELFF | TGTGCCAGCAGTTACTTAGGCTTCACCACCGGGGAGCTGTTTTTT
TRBD2 | TRBJ2-5 | NA | TRBV2 | CASMIEAGLAGGAQYF | TGTGCCAGCATGATCGAAGCGGGACTAGCGGGAGGGGCCCAGTACTTC
NA | TRBJ2-1 | NA | TRBV27 | CASSLSALVPSYNEQFF | TGTGCCAGCAGTTTATCCGCACTCGTACCCTCCTACAATGAGCAGTTCTTC
NA | TRBJ2-4 | NA | TRBV9 | CASSVAADHKNIQYF | TGTGCCAGCAGCGTAGCAGCGGACCACAAAAACATTCAGTACTTC
NA | TRBJ2-5 | NA | TRBV2 | CASSRERQETQYF | TGTGCCAGCAGTAGGGAACGGCAAGAGACCCAGTACTTC
NA | TRBJ2-7 | NA | TRBV2 | CASREGQNLYEQYF | TGTGCCAGCAGGGAGGGACAGAACCTTTACGAGCAGTACTTC
NA | TRBJ2-3 | NA | TRBV6-1 | CASSTGIGTDTQYF | TGTGCCAGCAGTACAGGGATAGGCACAGATACGCAGTATTTT
TRBD2 | TRBJ2-3 | NA | TRBV11-2 | CASSQTSGRGTDTQYF | TGTGCCAGCAGCCAAACTAGCGGGAGGGGCACAGATACGCAGTATTTT
NA | TRBJ2-3 | NA | TRBV5-1 | CASSGGTDTQYF | TGCGCCAGCAGTGGGGGAACAGATACGCAGTATTTT
TRBD1 | TRBJ1-5 | NA | TRBV6-5 | CASSFGRDRGYQPQHF | TGTGCCAGCAGTTTCGGCCGGGACAGGGGGTATCAGCCCCAGCATTTT
TRBD1 | TRBJ2-7 | NA | TRBV6-5 | CASSYRTTGATEQYF | TGTGCCAGCAGTTACCGTACGACAGGGGCTACCGAGCAGTACTTC
TRBD1 | TRBJ1-5 | NA | TRBV5-6 | CASSLGQGSNQPQHF | TGTGCCAGCAGCTTGGGACAGGGAAGCAATCAGCCCCAGCATTTT
TRBD1 | TRBJ2-7 | NA | TRBV25-1 | CASSVARGQGRDEQYF | TGTGCCAGCAGTGTAGCTAGAGGACAGGGGAGAGACGAGCAGTACTTC
TRBD1 | TRBJ1-1 | NA | TRBV30 | CAWSGGKGAAEAFF | TGTGCCTGGAGTGGGGGAAAGGGGGCCGCTGAAGCTTTCTTT
TRBD1 | TRBJ1-2 | NA | TRBV7-6 | CASSLAGLKTGNYGYTF | TGTGCCAGCAGCTTAGCTGGGTTGAAGACAGGGAACTATGGCTACACCTTC
NA | TRBJ2-7 | NA | TRBV5-1 | CASSLYPGGAYEQYF | TGCGCCAGCAGCTTGTACCCCGGGGGCGCCTACGAGCAGTACTTC
TRBD1 | TRBJ2-7 | NA | TRBV14 | CASSQDYWDRGYEQYF | TGTGCCAGCAGCCAAGATTATTGGGACAGGGGGTACGAGCAGTACTTC
NA | TRBJ2-3 | NA | TRBV27 | CASSPTGRKRSTDTQYF | TGTGCCAGCAGTCCGACGGGACGGAAACGAAGCACAGATACGCAGTATTTT
NA | TRBJ1-6 | once | TRBV19 | CASSMVDGDTPLHF | TGTGCCAGTAGTATGGTGGACGGAGATACACCCCTCCACTTT
NA | TRBJ1-2 | NA | TRBV18 | CASSPRQARTAYGYTF | TGTGCCAGCTCACCTCGCCAAGCCCGGACAGCCTATGGCTACACCTTC
NA | TRBJ1-1 | NA | TRBV5-4 | CASSFRTGNTEAFF | TGTGCCAGCAGCTTCCGGACGGGGAACACTGAAGCTTTCTTT
NA | TRBJ2-2 | NA | TRBV6-1 | CASSRWGNTGELFF | TGTGCCAGCAGTCGGTGGGGGAACACCGGGGAGCTGTTTTTT
TRBD1 | TRBJ2-1 | NA | TRBV7-9 | CASSLVFWTGRDNEQFF | TGTGCCAGCAGCTTAGTTTTTTGGACAGGCCGTGACAATGAGCAGTTCTTC
NA | TRBJ2-5 | NA | TRBV5-8 | CASSLAGLGTQETQYF | TGTGCCAGCAGCTTGGCTGGATTGGGGACTCAAGAGACCCAGTACTTC
TRBD2 | TRBJ2-3 | NA | TRBV2 | CASSRGLAEQDTQYF | TGTGCCAGCAGTCGAGGACTAGCGGAGCAGGATACGCAGTATTTT
NA | TRBJ1-2 | NA | TRBV10-3 | CAISESGALGYTF | TGTGCCATCAGTGAGTCTGGCGCGCTTGGCTACACCTTC